One T cell receptor (beta chain) is described in this entry. The germline V gene has CDR1 MNHNY and CDR2 SVGAGI (reference sequence). This CDR3 is 13 amino acids long. Trimming pared 6 bases from V and 3 bases from J, leaving 12 bases between. The data were taken from a study of blood T cell repertoires in COVID-19. For the study at large: There were acute and convalescent COVID-19 samples, and they came from the United States, Italy and Spain.

The assay was immunoSEQ multiplex PCR, and TCRdb's table has in-frame clones only and misses some. The sample carries about 100,000 clones, around four fifths recorded once. Material: peripheral blood. This TCR came from a man between 65 and 85 years old with active or convalescent COVID-19. V and J are TRBV6-6 and TRBJ2-7; D ambiguous. CDR3 sequence reads: CASSPRSHYEQYF. The DNA of the CDR3 is TGTGCCAGCAGCCCGAGGAGTCACTACGAGCAGTACTTC.